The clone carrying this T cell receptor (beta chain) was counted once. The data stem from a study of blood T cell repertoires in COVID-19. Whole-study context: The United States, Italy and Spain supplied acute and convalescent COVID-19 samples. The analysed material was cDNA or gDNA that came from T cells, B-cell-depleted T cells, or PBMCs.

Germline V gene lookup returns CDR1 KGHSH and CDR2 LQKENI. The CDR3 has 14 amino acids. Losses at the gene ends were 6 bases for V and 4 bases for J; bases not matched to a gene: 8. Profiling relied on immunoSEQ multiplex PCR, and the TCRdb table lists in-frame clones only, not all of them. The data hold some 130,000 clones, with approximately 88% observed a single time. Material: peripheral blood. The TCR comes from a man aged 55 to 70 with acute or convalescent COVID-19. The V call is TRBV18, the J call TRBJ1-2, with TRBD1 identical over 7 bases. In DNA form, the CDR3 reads TGTGCCAGCTCCCCCCAGACAGGGTCCTATGGCTACACCTTC. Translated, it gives CASSPQTGSYGYTF.